Included here is one T cell receptor (beta chain) sequence, with context. Per germline, CDR1 GTSNPN and CDR2 SVGIG (reference sequence). There are 15 residues in the CDR3. With 4 bases removed from V and 3 bases from J, the gap between germline ends came to 16 bases. Profiling relied on immunoSEQ multiplex PCR, and the TCRdb table lists in-frame clones only, not all of them. The sample records around 79,000 clones, 85% to 95% being singletons. The source of the sample is a study of technical replicates of blood from several donors. The origin of this receptor is a human donor in good health. The gene calls are TRBV30 and TRBJ1-5; D call uncertain. Sequenced input: T cells isolated from PBMCs. CDR3 bases: TGTGCCTGGACCCCGGGTCCTTCTTACAATCAGCCCCAGCATTTT. Encoded protein: CAWTPGPSYNQPQHF.